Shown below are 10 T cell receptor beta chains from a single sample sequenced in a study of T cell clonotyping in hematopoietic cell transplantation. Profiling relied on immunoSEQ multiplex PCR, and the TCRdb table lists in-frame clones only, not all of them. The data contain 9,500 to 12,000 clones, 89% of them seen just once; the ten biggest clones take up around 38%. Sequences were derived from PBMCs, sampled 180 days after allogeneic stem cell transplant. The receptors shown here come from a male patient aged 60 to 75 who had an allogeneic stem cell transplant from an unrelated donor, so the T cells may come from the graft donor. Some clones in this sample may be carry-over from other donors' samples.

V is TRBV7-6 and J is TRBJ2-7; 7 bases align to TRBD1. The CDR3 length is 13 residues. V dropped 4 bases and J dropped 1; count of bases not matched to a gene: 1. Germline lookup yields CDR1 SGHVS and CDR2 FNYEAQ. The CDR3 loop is CASSWDSSYEQYF. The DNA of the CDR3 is TGTGCCAGCAGCTGGGACAGTTCCTACGAGCAGTACTTC.

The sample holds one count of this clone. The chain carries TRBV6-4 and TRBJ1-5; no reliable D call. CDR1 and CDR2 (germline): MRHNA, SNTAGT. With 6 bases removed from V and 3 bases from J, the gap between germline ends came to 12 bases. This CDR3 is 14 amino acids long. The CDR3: CASSLQLPNQPQHF. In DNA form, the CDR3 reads TGTGCCAGCAGCCTACAGTTACCCAATCAGCCCCAGCATTTT.

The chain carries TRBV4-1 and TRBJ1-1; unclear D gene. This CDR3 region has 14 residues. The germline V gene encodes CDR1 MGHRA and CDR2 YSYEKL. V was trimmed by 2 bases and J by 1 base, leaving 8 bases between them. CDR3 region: CASSQPVRNTEAFF. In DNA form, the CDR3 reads TGCGCCAGCAGCCAACCCGTGAGGAACACTGAAGCTTTCTTT.

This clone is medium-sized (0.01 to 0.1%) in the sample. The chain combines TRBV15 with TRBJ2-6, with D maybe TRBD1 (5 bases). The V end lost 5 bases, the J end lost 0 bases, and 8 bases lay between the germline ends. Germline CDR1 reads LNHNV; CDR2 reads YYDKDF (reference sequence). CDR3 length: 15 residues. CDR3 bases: TGTGCCACCAGCCCCAGGGACTCTGGGGCCAACGTCCTGACTTTC. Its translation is CATSPRDSGANVLTF. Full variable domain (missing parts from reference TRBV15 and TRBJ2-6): DAMVIQNPRYQVTQFGKPVTLSCSQTLNHNVMYWYQQKSSQAPKLLFHYYDKDFNNEADTPDNFQSRRPNTSFCFLDIRSPGLGDTAMYLCATSPRDSGANVLTFGAGSRLTVL.

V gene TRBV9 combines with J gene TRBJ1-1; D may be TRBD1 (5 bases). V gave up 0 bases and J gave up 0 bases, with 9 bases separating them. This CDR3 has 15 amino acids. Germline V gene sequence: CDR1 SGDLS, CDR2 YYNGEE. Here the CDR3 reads CASSVVDSMNTEAFF. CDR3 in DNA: TGTGCCAGCAGCGTAGTAGACAGCATGAACACTGAAGCTTTCTTT. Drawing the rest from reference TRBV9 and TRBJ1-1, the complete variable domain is DSGVTQTPKHLITATGQRVTLRCSPRSGDLSVYWYQQSLDQGLQFLIQYYNGEERAKGNILERFSAQQFPDLHSELNLSSLELGDSALYFCASSVVDSMNTEAFFGQGTRLTVV.

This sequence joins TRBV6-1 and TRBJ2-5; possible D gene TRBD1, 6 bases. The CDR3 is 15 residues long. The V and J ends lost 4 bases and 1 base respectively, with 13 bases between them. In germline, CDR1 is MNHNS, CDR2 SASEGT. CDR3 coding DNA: TGTGCCAGCAGTGCGCAGGGGACCTTCCAAGAGACCCAGTACTTC. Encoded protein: CASSAQGTFQETQYF.

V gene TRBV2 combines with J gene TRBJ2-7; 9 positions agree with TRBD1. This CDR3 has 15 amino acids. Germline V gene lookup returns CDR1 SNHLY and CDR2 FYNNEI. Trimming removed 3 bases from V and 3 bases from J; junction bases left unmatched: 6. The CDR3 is CASSDRDRVYYEQYF. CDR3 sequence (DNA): TGTGCCAGCAGTGACCGGGACAGGGTATACTACGAGCAGTACTTC.

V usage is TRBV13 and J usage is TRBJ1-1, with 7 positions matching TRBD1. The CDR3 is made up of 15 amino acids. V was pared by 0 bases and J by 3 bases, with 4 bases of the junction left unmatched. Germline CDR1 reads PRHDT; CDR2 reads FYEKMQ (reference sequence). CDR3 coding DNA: TGTGCCAGCAGCTTAGGGGCAGGGGGTTACACTGAAGCTTTCTTT. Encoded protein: CASSLGAGGYTEAFF.

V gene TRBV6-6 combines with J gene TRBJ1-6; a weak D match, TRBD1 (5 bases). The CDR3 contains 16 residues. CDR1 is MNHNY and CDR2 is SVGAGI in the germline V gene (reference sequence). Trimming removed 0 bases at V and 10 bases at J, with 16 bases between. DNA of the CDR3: TGTGCCAGCAGTTACTCCGGACACATTGTCGGATCACCCCTCCACTTT. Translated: CASSYSGHIVGSPLHF.

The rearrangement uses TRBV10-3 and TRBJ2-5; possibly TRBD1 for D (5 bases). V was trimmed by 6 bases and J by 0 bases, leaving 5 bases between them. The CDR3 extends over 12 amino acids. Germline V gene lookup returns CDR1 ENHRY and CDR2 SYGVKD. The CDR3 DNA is TGTGCCATCAGAGGGGACCAAGAGACCCAGTACTTC. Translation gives CAIRGDQETQYF.